The clone carrying this T cell receptor (beta chain) was observed a few times. Its target is unknown. Germline V gene lookup returns CDR1 MNHEY and CDR2 SVGAGI. The CDR3 consists of 15 residues. Trimming removed 4 bases at V and 1 base at J, with 11 bases between. The TCR library protocol was used to attach unique molecular identifiers. These identifiers were attached to individual cDNA molecules. Each CDR3 protein is one row after TCRdb ran MiXCR on the 5' RACE reads. This table holds about 76,000 distinct CDR3 sequences, about 11% found once. This record belongs to a study of early T cells in non-severe SARS-CoV-2 infection. Turning to the study itself: Sequencing of bulk RNA from unsorted whole blood was done, without chain pairing. The study's findings and limits: VDJdb matching favored anti-spike CD8 responses, missing private and CD4 specificities.

The sample taken for sequencing was whole blood. The chain combines TRBV6-5 with TRBJ2-1; D is uncertain. This TCR was sampled from an adult who was a healthcare worker with PCR-confirmed SARS-CoV-2 infection or an uninfected control (not recorded which). The CDR3 spells CASSSWGTSYNEQFF. In DNA form, the CDR3 reads TGTGCCAGCAGTTCGTGGGGAACTTCCTACAATGAGCAGTTCTTC.